This T cell receptor (beta chain) came from a study of OX40 agonist ivuxolimab in advanced cancers. Study-level points and caveats: At doses 0.1 to 3.0 mg/kg, CD4+ and CD8+ clones expanded. Mean expanded clone counts were higher in CD8+ than CD4+ T cells. The study found among the lowest clonal expansion in partial responders at 0.1-3.0 mg/kg.

V was trimmed by 0 bases and J by 3 bases, leaving 12 bases between them. The CDR3 has 16 residues. Germline V gives CDR1 LNHNV, CDR2 YYDKDF (reference sequence). The data were produced by immunoSEQ multiplex PCR, yet TCRdb's version contains in-frame clones alone and is incomplete. This table has 45,000 to 60,000 clones, roughly nine tenths appearing once. Worth noting for this clone: No antigen is known for it.

People who had autoimmune disease history or systemic immunosuppression were excluded. The material sequenced was CD4+ or CD8+ T cells sorted from blood, taken in a trial of the OX40 agonist ivuxolimab. The clonotype comes from an adult with an advanced solid tumor such as melanoma, head and neck, liver or kidney cancer. The chain has TRBV15 and TRBJ2-1, with no clear D. For the CDR3, the DNA is TGTGCCACCAGCAGAGATATGATAGCCGTCTACAATGAGCAGTTCTTC. Translation gives CATSRDMIAVYNEQFF.